This entry describes one TCR beta chain. The antigen remains unidentified. Using its own MiXCR run on the reads, TCRdb lists one record per CDR3 protein. Among 150,000 to 200,000 distinct CDR3 sequences listed, approximately 14% were seen once. The data belong to a study of T cell repertoires in cytomegalovirus infection. Study-wide background: CMV infection plus the matching HLA type was flagged by public TCR beta signatures.

Study findings and constraints: Summed frequency of shared TCR beta families picked out CMV carriers who also had the relevant HLA. CMV-specific TCR beta clonotypes restricted by HLA-C dominated the ex vivo response.

Between the trimmed V and J ends, which lost 2 bases and 2 bases, there was a span of 13 bases. The germline gives CDR1 SGHDT, CDR2 YYEEEE. The CDR3 length is 15 residues. The chain carries TRBV5-6 and TRBJ1-2; possibly TRBD1 for D (6 bases). Sequenced: PBMCs. This TCR derives from a human donor in good health (CMV status not recorded). Some clones in this sample may be carry-over from other donors' samples. CDR3 sequence reads: CASSLRGSLNYGYTF. CDR3 nucleotide sequence: TGTGCCAGCAGCTTAAGGGGGTCCTTGAACTATGGCTACACCTTC.